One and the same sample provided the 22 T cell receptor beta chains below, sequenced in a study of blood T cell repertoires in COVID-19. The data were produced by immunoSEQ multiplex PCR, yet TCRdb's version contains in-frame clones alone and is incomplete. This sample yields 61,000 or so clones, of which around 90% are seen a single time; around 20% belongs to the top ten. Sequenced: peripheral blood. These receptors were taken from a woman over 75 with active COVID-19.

CDR3 nucleotide sequence: TGTGCCAGCAGCAGCCGACAGGGGTCATCCACAGATACGCAGTATTTT. Its translation: CASSSRQGSSTDTQYF. This rearrangement joins TRBV5-4 to TRBJ2-3; TRBD1 agrees at 8 bases. J was trimmed by 2 bases and V by 4 bases; bases with no gene match: 9. Germline CDR1 SGHNT, CDR2 YYREEE (reference sequence). There are 16 residues in the CDR3.

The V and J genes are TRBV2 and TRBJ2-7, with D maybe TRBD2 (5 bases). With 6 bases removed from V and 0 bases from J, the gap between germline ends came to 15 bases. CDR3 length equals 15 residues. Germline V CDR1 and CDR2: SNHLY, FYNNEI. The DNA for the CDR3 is TGTGCCAGCAGAATAGAGGGTAAGGGCTCCTACGAGCAGTACTTC. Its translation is CASRIEGKGSYEQYF.

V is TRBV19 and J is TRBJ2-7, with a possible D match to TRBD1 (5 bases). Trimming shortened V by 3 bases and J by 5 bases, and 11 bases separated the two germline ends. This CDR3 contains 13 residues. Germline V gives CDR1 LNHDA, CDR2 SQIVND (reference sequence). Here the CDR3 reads CASSISGANEQYF. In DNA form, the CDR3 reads TGTGCCAGTAGTATCTCTGGGGCCAACGAGCAGTACTTC.

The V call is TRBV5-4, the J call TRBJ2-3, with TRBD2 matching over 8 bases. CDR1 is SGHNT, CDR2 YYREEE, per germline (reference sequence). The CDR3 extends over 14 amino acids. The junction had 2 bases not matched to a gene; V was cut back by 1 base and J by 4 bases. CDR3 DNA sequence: TGTGCCAGCAGCTTGCCGACTAGCGCAGATACGCAGTATTTT. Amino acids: CASSLPTSADTQYF.

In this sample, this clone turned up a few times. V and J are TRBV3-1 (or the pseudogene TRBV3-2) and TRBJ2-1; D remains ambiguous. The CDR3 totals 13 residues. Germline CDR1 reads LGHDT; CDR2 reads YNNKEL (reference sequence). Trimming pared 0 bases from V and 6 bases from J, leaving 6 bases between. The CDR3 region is CASSQDLANEQFF. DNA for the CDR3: TGTGCCAGCAGCCAAGATCTGGCCAATGAGCAGTTCTTC.

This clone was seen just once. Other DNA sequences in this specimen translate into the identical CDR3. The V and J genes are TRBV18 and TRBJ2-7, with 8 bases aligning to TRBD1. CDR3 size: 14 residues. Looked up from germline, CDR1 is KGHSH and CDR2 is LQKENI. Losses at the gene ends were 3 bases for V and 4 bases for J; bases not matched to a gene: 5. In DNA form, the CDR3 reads TGTGCCAGCTCACCGGGCCAGGGGGCTTACGAGCAGTACTTC. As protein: CASSPGQGAYEQYF.

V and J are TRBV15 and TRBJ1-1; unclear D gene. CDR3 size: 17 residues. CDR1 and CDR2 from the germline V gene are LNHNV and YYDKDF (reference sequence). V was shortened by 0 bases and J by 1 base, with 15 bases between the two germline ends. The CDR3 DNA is TGTGCCACCAGCAGAGACCTGAGTGTTACGGGGAACACTGAAGCTTTCTTT. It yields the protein CATSRDLSVTGNTEAFF.

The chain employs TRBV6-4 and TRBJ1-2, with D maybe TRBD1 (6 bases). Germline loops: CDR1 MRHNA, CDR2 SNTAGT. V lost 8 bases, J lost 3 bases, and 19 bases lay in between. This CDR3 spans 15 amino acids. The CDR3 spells CASRRGGHGDYGYTF. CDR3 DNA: TGTGCCAGCCGCCGGGGGGGACACGGAGACTATGGCTACACCTTC.

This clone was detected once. The chain's CDR3 is CASSPSSGGTDTQYF. The CDR3 DNA follows: TGTGCCAGCTCACCTTCTAGCGGGGGGACAGATACGCAGTATTTT. The chain uses TRBV18 and TRBJ2-3; 11 bases are a match to TRBD2. V lost 3 bases to trimming and J lost 3 bases; unmatched junction nucleotides: 2. The germline gives CDR1 KGHSH, CDR2 LQKENI. The CDR3 has 15 residues.

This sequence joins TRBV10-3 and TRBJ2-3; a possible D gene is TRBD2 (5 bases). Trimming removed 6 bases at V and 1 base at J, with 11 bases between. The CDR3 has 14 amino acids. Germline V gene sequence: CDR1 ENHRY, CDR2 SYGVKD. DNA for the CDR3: TGTGCCATCAGCTCGGCCGGGGGCACAGATACGCAGTATTTT. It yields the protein CAISSAGGTDTQYF.

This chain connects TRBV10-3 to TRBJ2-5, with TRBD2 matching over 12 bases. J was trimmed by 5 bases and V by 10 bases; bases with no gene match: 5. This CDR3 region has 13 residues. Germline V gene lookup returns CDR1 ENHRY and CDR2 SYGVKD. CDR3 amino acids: CATRTSGEETQYF. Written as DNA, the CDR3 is TGTGCCACCCGGACTAGCGGGGAGGAGACCCAGTACTTC.

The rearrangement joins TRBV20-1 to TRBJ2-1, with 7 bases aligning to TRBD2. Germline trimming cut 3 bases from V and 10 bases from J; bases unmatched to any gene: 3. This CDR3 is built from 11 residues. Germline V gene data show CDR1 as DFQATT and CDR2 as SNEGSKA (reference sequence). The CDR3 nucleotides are TGCAGTGCTAGTGGGGGGGACGAGCAGTTCTTC. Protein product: CSASGGDEQFF.

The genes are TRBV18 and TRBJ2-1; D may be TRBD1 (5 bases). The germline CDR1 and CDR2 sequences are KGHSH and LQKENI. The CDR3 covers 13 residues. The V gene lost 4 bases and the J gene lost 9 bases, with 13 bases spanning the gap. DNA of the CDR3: TGTGCCAGCTCACGATTACAGGTTCCTGAGCAGTTCTTC. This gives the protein CASSRLQVPEQFF.

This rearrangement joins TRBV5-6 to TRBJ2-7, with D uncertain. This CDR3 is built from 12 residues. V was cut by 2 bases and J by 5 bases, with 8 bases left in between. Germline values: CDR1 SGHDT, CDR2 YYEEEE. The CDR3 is CASSFLSDEQYF. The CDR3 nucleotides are TGTGCCAGCAGCTTTTTGTCCGACGAGCAGTACTTC.

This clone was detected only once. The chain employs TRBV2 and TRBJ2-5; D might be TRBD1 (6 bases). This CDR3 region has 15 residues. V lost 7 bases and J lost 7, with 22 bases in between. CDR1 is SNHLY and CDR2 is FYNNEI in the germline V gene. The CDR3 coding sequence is TGTGCCAGCAATTCCGGGACACCCTCCTCGGGGACCCAGTACTTC. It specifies CASNSGTPSSGTQYF.

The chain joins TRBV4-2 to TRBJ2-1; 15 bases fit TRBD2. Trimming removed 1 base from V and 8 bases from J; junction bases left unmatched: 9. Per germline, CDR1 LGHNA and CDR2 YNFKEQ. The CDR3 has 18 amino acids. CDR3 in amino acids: CASSQVGLAGGLAHEQFF. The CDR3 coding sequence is TGTGCCAGCAGCCAAGTCGGACTAGCGGGGGGGCTGGCTCATGAGCAGTTCTTC.

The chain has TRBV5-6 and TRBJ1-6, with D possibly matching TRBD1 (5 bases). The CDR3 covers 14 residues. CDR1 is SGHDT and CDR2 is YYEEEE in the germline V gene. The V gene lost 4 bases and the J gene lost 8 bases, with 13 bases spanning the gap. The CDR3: CASSLRVFDSPLHF. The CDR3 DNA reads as TGTGCCAGCAGCCTCAGGGTCTTCGATTCACCCCTCCACTTT. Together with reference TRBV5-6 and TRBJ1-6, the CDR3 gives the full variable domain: DAGVTQSPTHLIKTRGQQVTLRCSPKSGHDTVSWYQQALGQGPQFIFQYYEEEERQRGNFPDRFSGHQFPNYSSELNVNALLLGDSALYLCASSLRVFDSPLHFGNGTRLTVT.

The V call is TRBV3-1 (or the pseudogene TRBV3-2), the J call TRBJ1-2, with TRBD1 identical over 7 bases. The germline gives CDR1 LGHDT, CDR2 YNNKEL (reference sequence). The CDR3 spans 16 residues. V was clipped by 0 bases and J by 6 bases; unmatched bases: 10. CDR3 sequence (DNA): TGTGCCAGCAGCCAAGAACAACAGGGGCATCTGGATGGCTACACCTTC. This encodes CASSQEQQGHLDGYTF.

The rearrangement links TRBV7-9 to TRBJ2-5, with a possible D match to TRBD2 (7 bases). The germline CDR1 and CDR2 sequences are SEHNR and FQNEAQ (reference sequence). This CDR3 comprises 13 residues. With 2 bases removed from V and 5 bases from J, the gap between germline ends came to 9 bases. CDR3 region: CASSLRGAETQYF. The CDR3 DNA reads TGTGCCAGCAGCTTACGGGGGGCGGAGACCCAGTACTTC.

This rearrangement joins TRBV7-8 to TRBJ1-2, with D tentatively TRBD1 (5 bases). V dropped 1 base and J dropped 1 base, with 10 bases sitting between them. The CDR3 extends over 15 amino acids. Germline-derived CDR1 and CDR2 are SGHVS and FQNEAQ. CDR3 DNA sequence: TGTGCCAGCAGCTTAGGCGCGACAGTTAACTATGGCTACACCTTC. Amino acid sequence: CASSLGATVNYGYTF.

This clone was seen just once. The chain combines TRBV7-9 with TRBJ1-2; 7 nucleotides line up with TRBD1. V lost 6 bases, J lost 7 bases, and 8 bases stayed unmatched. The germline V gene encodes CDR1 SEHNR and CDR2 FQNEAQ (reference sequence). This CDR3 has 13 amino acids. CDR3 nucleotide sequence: TGTGCCAGCAGTCCCCGGGACAGCAGTGGCTACACCTTC. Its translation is CASSPRDSSGYTF.

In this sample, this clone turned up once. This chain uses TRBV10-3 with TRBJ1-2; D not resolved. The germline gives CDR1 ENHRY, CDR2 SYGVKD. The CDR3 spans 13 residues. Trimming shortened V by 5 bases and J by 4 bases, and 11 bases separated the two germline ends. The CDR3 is CAISRETAYGYTF. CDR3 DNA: TGTGCCATCAGTCGGGAAACCGCCTATGGCTACACCTTC.